One and the same sample provided the 14 T cell receptor beta chains below, sequenced in a study of T cell changes during pregnancy in multiple sclerosis. The table came from immunoSEQ multiplex PCR; TCRdb's copy has only in-frame clones and leaves some out. The sample has tens of thousands of clones, just under 95% seen once. Sequencing used CD8+ T cells from peripheral blood mononuclear cells, obtained after pregnancy. These receptors all come from a female donor with multiple sclerosis, enrolled in a pregnancy study.

The chain links TRBV7-3 to TRBJ2-1, with D perhaps matching TRBD2 (5 bases). The V end was cut by 2 bases, the J end by 0 bases, with 5 bases between. The CDR3 length is 14 residues. Germline assignment: CDR1 SGHTA and CDR2 FQGTGA. CDR3 region: CASSLAGSYNEQFF. CDR3 sequence (DNA): TGTGCCAGCAGCTTAGCGGGCTCCTACAATGAGCAGTTCTTC.

The V call is TRBV4-1, the J call TRBJ2-2; D possibly corresponds to TRBD2 (6 bases). Trimming took 0 bases from V and 3 from J, leaving 11 bases between them. The CDR3 totals 16 residues. Looked up from germline, CDR1 is MGHRA and CDR2 is YSYEKL. The DNA for the CDR3 is TGCGCCAGCAGCCAAGAGGAATCGGGGGACACCGGGGAGCTGTTTTTT. Translation gives CASSQEESGDTGELFF.

The chain joins TRBV7-2 to TRBJ2-7; TRBD1 agrees at 7 bases. Germline-derived CDR1 and CDR2 are SGHTA and FQGNSA. This CDR3 has 13 amino acids. Losses at the gene ends were 6 bases for V and 1 base for J; bases not matched to a gene: 3. The CDR3: CASRGQESYEQYF. The CDR3 DNA reads as TGTGCCAGCAGAGGACAGGAATCCTACGAGCAGTACTTC.

V and J are TRBV7-3 and TRBJ2-7, with 8 bases matching TRBD1. The V segment lost 2 bases and the J segment 7 bases; nucleotides outside the gene matches: 10. Germline V gene data show CDR1 as SGHTA and CDR2 as FQGTGA. The CDR3 loop spans 15 amino acids. CDR3 in DNA: TGTGCCAGCAGCTTAGGTACAGGGGGGCTAGAGGAGCAGTACTTC. Encoded protein: CASSLGTGGLEEQYF.

The rearrangement joins TRBV7-9 to TRBJ2-1; 9 bases map to TRBD2. Trimming at V came to 8 bases and at J to 4 bases, leaving 3 bases not matched to a gene. The CDR3 sequence is 13 residues long. CDR1 SEHNR and CDR2 FQNEAQ come from the germline V gene (reference sequence). This chain's CDR3 is CASGAGGYNEQFF. The CDR3 nucleotides read TGTGCCAGCGGGGCGGGAGGGTACAATGAGCAGTTCTTC. Full variable domain (remainder filled in from reference TRBV7-9 and TRBJ2-1): DTGVSQNPRHKITKRGQNVTFRCDPISEHNRLYWYRQTLGQGPEFLTYFQNEAQLEKSRLLSDRFSAERPKGSFSTLEIQRTEQGDSAMYLCASGAGGYNEQFFGPGTRLTVL.

The rearrangement uses TRBV5-5 and TRBJ2-3; 9 nucleotides align to TRBD2. Germline V lookup: CDR1 SGHKS, CDR2 YYEKEE (reference sequence). With 4 bases clipped from V and 5 bases from J, the junction kept 14 bases outside the gene matches. The CDR3 has 17 residues. The CDR3 bases are TGTGCCAGCAGCCTTCCGAGGCGCGGGGGGGCACAAGATACGCAGTATTTT. It is translated as CASSLPRRGGAQDTQYF.

This chain connects TRBV7-9 to TRBJ2-3; D is unresolved. Germline loops: CDR1 SEHNR, CDR2 FQNEAQ (reference sequence). This CDR3 has 11 residues. The germline V and J ends were trimmed by 5 bases and 6 bases, with 6 bases remaining between them. CDR3 DNA: TGTGCCAGCAGCCCTATGGATACGCAGTATTTT. It codes for CASSPMDTQYF.

The V gene is TRBV2, the J gene TRBJ2-1; TRBD2 matches 7 bases. CDR3 size: 16 residues. J was trimmed by 2 bases and V by 8 bases; bases with no gene match: 12. Looked up from germline, CDR1 is SNHLY and CDR2 is FYNNEI. Here the CDR3 DNA reads TGTGCCAGCCCCTTAAGGGCGGGAGAGCCCTACAATGAGCAGTTCTTC. Translation gives CASPLRAGEPYNEQFF.

This chain joins TRBV6-5 and TRBJ2-7; D possibly corresponds to TRBD2 (5 bases). V lost 8 bases and J lost 3, with 14 bases in between. From germline, CDR1 is MNHEY and CDR2 SVGAGI. This CDR3 has 13 residues. The CDR3 DNA follows: TGTGCCAGCGGGAGCCCCTATCTCTACGAGCAGTACTTC. Protein product: CASGSPYLYEQYF.

Worth noting for this clone: Distinct nucleotide sequences in the sample also encode this CDR3. The chain joins TRBV9 to TRBJ2-2, with unresolved D. Trimming removed 0 bases from V and 6 bases from J, with 9 bases in between. Germline assignment: CDR1 SGDLS and CDR2 YYNGEE. This CDR3 is 14 amino acids long. The CDR3 here is CASSVEYRAGELFF. CDR3 coding DNA: TGTGCCAGCAGCGTAGAATACCGCGCCGGGGAGCTGTTTTTT.

This clone is medium-sized (0.01 to 0.1%) within its sample. The chain carries TRBV7-6 and TRBJ2-7, with D tentatively TRBD2 (6 bases). The CDR3 has 16 residues. V was trimmed by 1 base and J by 3 bases, leaving 16 bases between them. Germline CDR1 is SGHVS and CDR2 is FNYEAQ. The CDR3 coding sequence is TGTGCCAGCAGCTTAGTGGGGGGTGGAAACCTCTACGAGCAGTACTTC. This codes for CASSLVGGGNLYEQYF.

Only a few counts were recorded for this clone. This chain links TRBV7-2 with TRBJ2-7; D is perhaps TRBD2 (5 bases). The CDR3 is made up of 13 amino acids. Deletions cut 5 bases from V and 1 base from J, with 9 bases between. The germline V gene encodes CDR1 SGHTA and CDR2 FQGNSA. DNA of the CDR3: TGTGCCAGCAGCCTCCGGGGATCCTACGAGCAGTACTTC. The encoded protein is CASSLRGSYEQYF. The full variable domain, in which reference TRBV7-2 and TRBJ2-7 provide the parts outside the CDR3, is GAGVSQSPSNKVTEKGKDVELRCDPISGHTALYWYRQSLGQGLEFLIYFQGNSAPDKSGLPSDRFSAERTGGSVSTLTIQRTQQEDSAVYLCASSLRGSYEQYFGPGTRLTVT.

This chain connects TRBV7-7 to TRBJ2-2; D unresolved. CDR3 length: 14 residues. Germline lookup yields CDR1 SSHAT and CDR2 FNYEAQ (reference sequence). V was clipped by 8 bases and J by 2 bases, with 12 bases between them. The CDR3 sequence: CASPGPANTGELFF. CDR3 nucleotides: TGTGCCAGCCCGGGTCCTGCAAACACCGGGGAGCTGTTTTTT.

This rearrangement joins TRBV7-6 to TRBJ2-1, with 7 bases matching TRBD2. This CDR3 is 13 amino acids long. Germline V gene sequence: CDR1 SGHVS, CDR2 FNYEAQ. The V gene end was trimmed by 8 bases and the J gene end by 8 bases; junction bases not matched to a gene: 9. The CDR3 reads CASSASGWHEQFF. Here the CDR3 DNA reads TGTGCCAGCTCCGCTAGCGGCTGGCATGAGCAGTTCTTC.